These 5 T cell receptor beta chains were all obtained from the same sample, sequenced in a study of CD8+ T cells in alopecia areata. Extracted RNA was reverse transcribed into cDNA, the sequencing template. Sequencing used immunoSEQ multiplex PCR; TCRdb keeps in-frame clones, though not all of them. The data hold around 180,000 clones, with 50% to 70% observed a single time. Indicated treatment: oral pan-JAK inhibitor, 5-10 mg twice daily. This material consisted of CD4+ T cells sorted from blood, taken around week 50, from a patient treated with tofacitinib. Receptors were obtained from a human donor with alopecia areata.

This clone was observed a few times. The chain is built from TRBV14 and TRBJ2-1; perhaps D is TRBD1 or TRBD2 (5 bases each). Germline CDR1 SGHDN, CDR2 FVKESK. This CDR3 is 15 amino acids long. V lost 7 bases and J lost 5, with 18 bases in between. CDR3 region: CASNPGTGSNNEQFF. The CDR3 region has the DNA TGTGCCAGCAACCCCGGGACCGGTAGTAACAATGAGCAGTTCTTC.

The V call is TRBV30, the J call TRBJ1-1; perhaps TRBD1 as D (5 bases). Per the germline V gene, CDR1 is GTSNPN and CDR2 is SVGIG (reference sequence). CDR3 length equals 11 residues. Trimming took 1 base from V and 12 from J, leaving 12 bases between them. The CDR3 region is CAWSEGVTTFF. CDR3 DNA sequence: TGTGCCTGGAGTGAAGGGGTGACCACTTTCTTT.

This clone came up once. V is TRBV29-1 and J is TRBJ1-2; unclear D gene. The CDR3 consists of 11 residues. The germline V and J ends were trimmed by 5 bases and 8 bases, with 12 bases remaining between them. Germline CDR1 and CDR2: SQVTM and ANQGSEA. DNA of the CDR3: TGCAGCGTTTTCGATCCCGGGGGCTACACCTTC. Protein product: CSVFDPGGYTF.

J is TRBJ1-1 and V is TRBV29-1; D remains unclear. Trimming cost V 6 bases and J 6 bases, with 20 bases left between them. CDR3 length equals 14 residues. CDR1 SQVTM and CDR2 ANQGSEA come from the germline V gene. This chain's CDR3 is CSVRKTGVPAEAFF. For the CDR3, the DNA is TGCAGCGTCCGTAAAACGGGAGTCCCCGCTGAAGCTTTCTTT.

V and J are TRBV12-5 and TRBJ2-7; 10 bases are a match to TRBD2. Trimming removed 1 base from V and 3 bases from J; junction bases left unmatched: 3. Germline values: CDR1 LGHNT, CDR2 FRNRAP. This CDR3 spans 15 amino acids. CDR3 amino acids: CASGLAGLADYEQYF. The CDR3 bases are TGTGCTAGTGGTTTGGCCGGACTAGCGGACTACGAGCAGTACTTC.